These 4 T cell receptor beta chains came from one sample sequenced in a study of T-cell reconstitution after alpha-beta-depleted transplantation in children. Using unique molecular identifiers, the investigators prepared the TCRbeta library. TCRdb called the PCR reads again in MiXCR, with one record for every CDR3 protein. The sample records hundreds of thousands of distinct CDR3 sequences, approximately 16% being singletons. The input for sequencing was PBMCs from the stem cell graft donor, taken from the stem cell graft. These receptors all stem from a human donor who donated a stem cell graft to a child with acute myeloid leukemia.

This clonotype occurred many times. This chain uses TRBV15 with TRBJ2-5; TRBD2 might be the D (5 bases). Trimming took off 3 bases at V and 4 bases at J, with 15 bases between the two ends. The CDR3 extends over 15 amino acids. Per germline, CDR1 LNHNV and CDR2 YYDKDF (reference sequence). The CDR3 is CATSRTTTSSETQYF. Written as DNA, the CDR3 is TGTGCCACCAGCAGGACCACTACTAGTTCAGAGACCCAGTACTTC.

In DNA form, the CDR3 reads TGTGCCAGCAGTTACCCGGTTGGAGGGATTGAAGCTTTCTTT. This encodes CASSYPVGGIEAFF. This chain links TRBV6-5 with TRBJ1-1, with D unclear. From germline, CDR1 is MNHEY and CDR2 SVGAGI. The ends were cut back, 2 bases at V and 7 bases at J, with 14 bases in the middle. This CDR3 spans 14 amino acids.

This clonotype was seen many times. The CDR3 nucleotides are TGTGCCAGCAGCTTGGGGCCGCTCGTCCGCTACGAGCAGTACGTC. This codes for CASSLGPLVRYEQYV. This rearrangement joins TRBV5-5 to TRBJ2-7; no clear D. The germline CDR1 and CDR2 sequences are SGHKS and YYEKEE (reference sequence). The CDR3 is 15 amino acids. V gave up 0 bases and J gave up 3 bases, with 13 bases separating them.

The chain combines TRBV11-2 with TRBJ2-1; TRBD1 or TRBD2 may be the D gene (6 bases each). CDR3 length: 17 amino acids. The V end was cut by 1 base, the J end by 2 bases, with 15 bases between. The germline V gene has CDR1 SGHAT and CDR2 FQNNGV. The CDR3 nucleotides are TGTGCCAGCAGCTTAGCCTGGTCGGAGGGGGCCTACAATGAGCAGTTCTTC. Its protein is CASSLAWSEGAYNEQFF.